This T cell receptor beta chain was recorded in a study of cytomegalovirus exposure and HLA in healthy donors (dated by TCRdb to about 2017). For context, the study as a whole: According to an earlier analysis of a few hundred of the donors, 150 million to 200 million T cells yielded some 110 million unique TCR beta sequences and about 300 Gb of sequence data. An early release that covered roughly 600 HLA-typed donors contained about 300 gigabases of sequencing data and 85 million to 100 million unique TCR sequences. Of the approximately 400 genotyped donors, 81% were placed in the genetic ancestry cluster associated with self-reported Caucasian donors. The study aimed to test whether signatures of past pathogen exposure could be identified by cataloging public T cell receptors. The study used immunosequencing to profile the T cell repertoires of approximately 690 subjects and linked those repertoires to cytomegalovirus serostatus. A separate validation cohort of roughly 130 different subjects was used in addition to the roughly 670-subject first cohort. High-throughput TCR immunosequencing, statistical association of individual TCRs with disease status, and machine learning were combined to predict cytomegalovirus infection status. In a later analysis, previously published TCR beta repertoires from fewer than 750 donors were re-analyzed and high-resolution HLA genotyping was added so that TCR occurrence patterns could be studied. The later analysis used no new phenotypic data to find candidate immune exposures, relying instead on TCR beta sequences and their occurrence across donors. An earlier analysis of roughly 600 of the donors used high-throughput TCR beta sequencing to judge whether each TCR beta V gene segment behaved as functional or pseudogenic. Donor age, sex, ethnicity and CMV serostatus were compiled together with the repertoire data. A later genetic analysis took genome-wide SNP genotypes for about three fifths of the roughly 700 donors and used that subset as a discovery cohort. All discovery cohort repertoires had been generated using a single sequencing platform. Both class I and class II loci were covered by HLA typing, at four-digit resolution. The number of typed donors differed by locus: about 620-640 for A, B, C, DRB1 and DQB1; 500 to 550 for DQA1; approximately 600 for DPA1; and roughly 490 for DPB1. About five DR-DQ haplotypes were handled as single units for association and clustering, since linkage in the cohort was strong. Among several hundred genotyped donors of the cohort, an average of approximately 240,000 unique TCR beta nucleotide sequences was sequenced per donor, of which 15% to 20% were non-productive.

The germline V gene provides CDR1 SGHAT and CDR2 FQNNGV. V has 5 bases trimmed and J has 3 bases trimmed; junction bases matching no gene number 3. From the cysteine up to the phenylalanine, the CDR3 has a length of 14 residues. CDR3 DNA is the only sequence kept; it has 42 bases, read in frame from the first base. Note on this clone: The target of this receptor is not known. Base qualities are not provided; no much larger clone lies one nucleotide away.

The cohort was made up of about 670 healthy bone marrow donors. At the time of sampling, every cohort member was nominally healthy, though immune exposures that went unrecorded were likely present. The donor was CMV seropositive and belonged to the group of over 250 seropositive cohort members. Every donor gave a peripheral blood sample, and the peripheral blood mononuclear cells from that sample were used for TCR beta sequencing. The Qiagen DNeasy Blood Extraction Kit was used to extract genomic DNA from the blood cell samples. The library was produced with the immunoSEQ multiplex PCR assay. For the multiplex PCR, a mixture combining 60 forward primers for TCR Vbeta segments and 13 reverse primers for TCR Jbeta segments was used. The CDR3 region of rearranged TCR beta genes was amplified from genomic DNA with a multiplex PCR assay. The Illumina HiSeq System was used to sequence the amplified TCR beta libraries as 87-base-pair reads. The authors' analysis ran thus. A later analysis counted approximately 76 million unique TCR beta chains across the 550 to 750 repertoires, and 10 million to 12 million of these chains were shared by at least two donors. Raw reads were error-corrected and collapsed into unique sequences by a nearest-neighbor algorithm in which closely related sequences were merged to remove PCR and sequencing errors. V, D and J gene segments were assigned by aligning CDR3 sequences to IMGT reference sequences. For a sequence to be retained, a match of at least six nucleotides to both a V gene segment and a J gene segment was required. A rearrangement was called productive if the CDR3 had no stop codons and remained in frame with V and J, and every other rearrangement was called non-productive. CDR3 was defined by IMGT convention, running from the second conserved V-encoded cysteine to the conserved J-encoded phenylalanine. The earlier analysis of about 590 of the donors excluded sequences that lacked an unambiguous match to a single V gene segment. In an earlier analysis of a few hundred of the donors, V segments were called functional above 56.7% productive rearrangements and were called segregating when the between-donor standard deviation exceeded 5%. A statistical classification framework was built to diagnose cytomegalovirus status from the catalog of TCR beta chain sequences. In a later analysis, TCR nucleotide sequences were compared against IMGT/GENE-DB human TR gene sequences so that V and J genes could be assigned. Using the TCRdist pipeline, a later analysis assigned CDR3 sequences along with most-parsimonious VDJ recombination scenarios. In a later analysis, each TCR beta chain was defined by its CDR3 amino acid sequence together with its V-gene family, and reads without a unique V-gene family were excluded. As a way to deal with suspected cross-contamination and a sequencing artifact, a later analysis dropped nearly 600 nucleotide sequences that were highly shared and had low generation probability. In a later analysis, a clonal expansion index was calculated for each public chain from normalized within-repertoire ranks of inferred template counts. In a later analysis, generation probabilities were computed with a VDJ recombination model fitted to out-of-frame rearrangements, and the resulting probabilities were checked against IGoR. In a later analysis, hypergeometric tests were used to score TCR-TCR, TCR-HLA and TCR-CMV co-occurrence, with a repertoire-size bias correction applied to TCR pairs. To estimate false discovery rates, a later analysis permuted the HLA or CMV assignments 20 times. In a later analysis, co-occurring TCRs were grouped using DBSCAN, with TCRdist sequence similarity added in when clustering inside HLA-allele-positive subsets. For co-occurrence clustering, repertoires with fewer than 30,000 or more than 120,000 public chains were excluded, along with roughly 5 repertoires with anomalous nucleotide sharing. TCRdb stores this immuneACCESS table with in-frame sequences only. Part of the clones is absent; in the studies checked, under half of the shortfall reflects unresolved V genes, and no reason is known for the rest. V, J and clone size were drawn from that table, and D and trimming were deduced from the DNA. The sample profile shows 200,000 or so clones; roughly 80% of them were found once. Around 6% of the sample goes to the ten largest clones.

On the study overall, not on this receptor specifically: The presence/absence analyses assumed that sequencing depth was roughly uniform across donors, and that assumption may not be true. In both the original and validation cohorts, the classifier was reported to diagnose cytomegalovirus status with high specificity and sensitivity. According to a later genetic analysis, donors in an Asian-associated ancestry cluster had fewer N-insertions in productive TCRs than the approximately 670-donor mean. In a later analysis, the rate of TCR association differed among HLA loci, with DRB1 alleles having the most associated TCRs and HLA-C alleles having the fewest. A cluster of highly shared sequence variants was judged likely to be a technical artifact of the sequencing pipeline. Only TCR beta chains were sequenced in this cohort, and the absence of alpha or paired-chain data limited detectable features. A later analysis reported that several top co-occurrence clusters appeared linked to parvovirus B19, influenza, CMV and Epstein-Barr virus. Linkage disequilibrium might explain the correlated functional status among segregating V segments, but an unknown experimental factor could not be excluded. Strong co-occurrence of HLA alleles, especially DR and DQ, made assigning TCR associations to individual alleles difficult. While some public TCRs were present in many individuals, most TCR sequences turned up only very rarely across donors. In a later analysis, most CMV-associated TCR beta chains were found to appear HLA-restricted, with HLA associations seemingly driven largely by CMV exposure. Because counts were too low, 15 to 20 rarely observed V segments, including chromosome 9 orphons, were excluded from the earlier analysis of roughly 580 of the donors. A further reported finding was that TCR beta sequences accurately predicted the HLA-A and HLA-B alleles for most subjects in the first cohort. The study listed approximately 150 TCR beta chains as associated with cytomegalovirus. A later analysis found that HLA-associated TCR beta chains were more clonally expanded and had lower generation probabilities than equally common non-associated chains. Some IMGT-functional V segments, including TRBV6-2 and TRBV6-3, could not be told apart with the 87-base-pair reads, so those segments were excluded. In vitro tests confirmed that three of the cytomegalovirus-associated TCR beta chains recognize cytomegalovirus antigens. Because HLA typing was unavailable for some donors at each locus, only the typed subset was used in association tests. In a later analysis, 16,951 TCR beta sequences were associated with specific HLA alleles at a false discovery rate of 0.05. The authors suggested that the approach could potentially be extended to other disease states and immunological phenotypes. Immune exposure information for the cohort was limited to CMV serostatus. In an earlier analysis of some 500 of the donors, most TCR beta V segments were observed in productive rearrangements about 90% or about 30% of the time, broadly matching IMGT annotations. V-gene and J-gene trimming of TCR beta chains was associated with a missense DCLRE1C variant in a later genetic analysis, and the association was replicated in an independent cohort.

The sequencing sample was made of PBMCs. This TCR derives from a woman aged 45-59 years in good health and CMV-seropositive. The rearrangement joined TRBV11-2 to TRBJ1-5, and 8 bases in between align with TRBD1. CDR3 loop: CASSRDRFNQPQHF. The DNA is TGTGCCAGCAGCCGGGACAGGTTCAATCAGCCCCAGCATTTT.